This T cell receptor beta chain was sequenced for a study of blood T cell repertoires in COVID-19. As for the study in general: Researchers got acute and convalescent COVID-19 samples from the United States, Italy and Spain.

The CDR3 has 14 amino acids. V trimming: 4 bases; J trimming: 5 bases; junction bases outside the gene matches: 8. Germline CDR1 reads SGHNT; CDR2 reads YYREEE (reference sequence). Sequencing used immunoSEQ multiplex PCR; TCRdb keeps in-frame clones, though not all of them. The data hold roughly 29,000 clones, with roughly 73% observed a single time. The genes are TRBV5-4 and TRBJ1-1; TRBD1 matches at 7 bases. This receptor was taken from a woman aged 70-85 years with active or convalescent COVID-19. Sequenced material: peripheral blood. The CDR3, as DNA: TGTGCCAGCAGCCGTCTAGACAGGGTTACTGAAGCTTTCTTT. Its translation: CASSRLDRVTEAFF. The full variable domain, with the rest looked up from reference TRBV5-4 and TRBJ1-1, is ETGVTQSPTHLIKTRGQQVTLRCSSQSGHNTVSWYQQALGQGPQFIFQYYREEENGRGNFPPRFSGLQFPNYSSELNVNALELDDSALYLCASSRLDRVTEAFFGQGTRLTVV.